Listed below are T cell receptor beta chains from one sample, sequenced in a study of human T cells and chemical hapten exposure. TCRdb re-called the RACE reads through MiXCR, storing one row per CDR3 protein. The data hold 150,000 to 200,000 distinct CDR3 sequences, with 25% to 35% observed a single time. Here the sequenced sample was whole blood, taken in connection with sensitization to the hapten diphenylcyclopropenone (DPC). These receptors all stem from a woman in her late teens or twenties with alopecia areata. Some clones in this sample may be carry-over from other donors' samples. CDR3s include the opening cysteine and the closing phenylalanine or tryptophan. Fields, in order: D gene, clone size, CDR3 length, J gene, V gene, CDR3 DNA, CDR3 protein. A D gene is named only where the DNA matches it firmly. Some rows have no size entry. The others give once, few or many, or a class for an expanded clone.

TRBD2 once 13 TRBJ2-1 TRBV3-1 TGTGCCAGCAGCCAAGTGGGGGGGAATGAGCAGTTCTTC CASSQVGGNEQFF
NA NA 13 TRBJ2-5 TRBV7-2 TGTGCCAGCAGCTCGGTAGGGAGAGAGACCCAGTACTTC CASSSVGRETQYF
TRBD2 NA 16 TRBJ2-1 TRBV20-1 TGCAGTGCCTTATCACTAGCGGGTGGGACCTACAATGAGCAGTTCTTC CSALSLAGGTYNEQFF
NA NA 13 TRBJ1-5 TRBV7-2 TGTGCCAGCAGCTATGAGGCATATCAGCCCCAGCATTTT CASSYEAYQPQHF
NA few 11 TRBJ1-1 TRBV5-1 TGCGCCAGTAGGGGTTACACTGAAGCTTTCTTT CASRGYTEAFF
NA few 12 TRBJ1-4 TRBV2 TGTGCCAGCAGTGAAGTCGGGAAAAAAGAAACCTTT CASSEVGKKETF
TRBD1 few 12 TRBJ1-3 TRBV29-1 TGCAGCGTGCGGACAGGGAGGGACACCATATATTTT CSVRTGRDTIYF
TRBD1 few 14 TRBJ2-3 TRBV20-1 TGCAGTGCTTCGACAGGGGGGAGGACAGATACGCAGTATTTT CSASTGGRTDTQYF
NA few 17 TRBJ2-2 TRBV5-1 TGCGCCAGCAGCTTGGGGTTGTCAGCCACTAGCCCCGGGGAGCTGTTTTTT CASSLGLSATSPGELFF
TRBD2 few 14 TRBJ2-2 TRBV5-1 TGCGCCAGCGAGGGCGGGAGTGGAACCGGGGAGCTGTTTTTT CASEGGSGTGELFF
NA NA 12 TRBJ2-1 TRBV10-3 TGTGCCATCAGCCCCCAAGCCAATGAGCAGTTCTTC CAISPQANEQFF
NA many 13 TRBJ1-1 TRBV29-1 TGCAGCGTTGGGAGGGGCTTGAACACTGAAGCTTTCTTT CSVGRGLNTEAFF
NA many 15 TRBJ2-7 TRBV7-2 TGTGCCAGCAGCTTGGGGGGCGTCTACCCCTACGAGCAGTACTTC CASSLGGVYPYEQYF
NA once 12 TRBJ2-1 TRBV29-1 TGCAGCGCCTTGGGAAACTACAATGAGCAGTTCTTC CSALGNYNEQFF
NA NA 15 TRBJ2-1 TRBV4-2 TGTGCCACCACGGAGGGGGGGAGGGCCTACAATGAGCAGTTCTTC CATTEGGRAYNEQFF
NA NA 15 TRBJ2-1 TRBV20-1 TGCAGTGCTAGGGGTTGGGGGGGCCCCAACAATGAGCAGTTCTTC CSARGWGGPNNEQFF
TRBD2 NA 16 TRBJ2-3 TRBV7-6 TGTGCCAGCAGCTTAGCGGCTAGCGGGAGCTACGATACGCAGTATTTT CASSLAASGSYDTQYF
NA NA 14 TRBJ2-5 TRBV2 TGTGCCCTCACGGAGAAGCCCCTACAAGAGACCCAGTACTTC CALTEKPLQETQYF
NA few 11 TRBJ2-7 TRBV20-1 TGCAGTGCTAGCCCAGCCTCCGAGCAGTACTTC CSASPASEQYF
TRBD1 NA 14 TRBJ1-2 TRBV20-1 TGCAGCACATTAAAACAACAGGGGAACTATGGCTACACCTTC CSTLKQQGNYGYTF
NA NA 9 TRBJ1-2 TRBV20-1 TGCAGTGCCTCAGTTGACTACACCTTC CSASVDYTF
TRBD2 NA 14 TRBJ2-1 TRBV28 TGTGCCAGCAGTCCCCAAGCGGGAGTACTTGAGCAGTTCTTC CASSPQAGVLEQFF
NA NA 10 TRBJ2-3 TRBV12-3/TRBV12-4 TGTGCCACCTATCACGGTACGCAGTATTTT CATYHGTQYF
TRBD1 few 13 TRBJ1-2 TRBV2 TGTGCCAGCAGTGGGGACAGAGGTCGCGGCTACACCTTC CASSGDRGRGYTF
NA few 13 TRBJ2-4 TRBV4-2 TGTGCCAGCAGCCAAGATATTGAAAACATTCAGTACTTC CASSQDIENIQYF
TRBD1 NA 14 TRBJ1-5 TRBV10-3 TGTGCCATCAGCGGACAGGGGCGCAATCAGCCCCAGCATTTT CAISGQGRNQPQHF
NA NA 11 TRBJ2-1 TRBV6-2/TRBV6-3 TGTGCCGGCGGGGTTCACAATGAGCAGTTCTTC CAGGVHNEQFF
TRBD1 NA 18 TRBJ2-2 TRBV4-3 TGCGCCAGCAGCCAACCTACAGGGGGTGAAGCGAACACCGGGGGGCTGTTTTTT CASSQPTGGEANTGGLFF
TRBD1 NA 15 TRBJ1-1 TRBV12-3/TRBV12-4 TGTGCCAGCAGTTTGGGGACAGGGGTGAACACTGAAGCTTTCTTT CASSLGTGVNTEAFF
NA NA 14 TRBJ1-2 TRBV7-9 TGTGCCAGCACTACTGGGGGCGGCAACTATGGCTACACCTTC CASTTGGGNYGYTF
TRBD1 NA 14 TRBJ1-4 TRBV7-2 TGTGCCAGCAGCCGCGACAGGGGAAAGGAAAAACTGTTTTTT CASSRDRGKEKLFF
NA NA 14 TRBJ2-3 TRBV6-2/TRBV6-3 TGTGCCAGCAGTTACCTCACCTACACAGATACGCAGTATTTT CASSYLTYTDTQYF